This TCR beta chain was identified in a study of CD8+ T cells in alopecia areata. Once RNA had been extracted, it was reverse transcribed into cDNA to act as the sequencing template. The data were produced by immunoSEQ multiplex PCR, yet TCRdb's version contains in-frame clones alone and is incomplete. The profile shows some 170,000 clones, about 66% of them singletons. The CDR3 sequence is 15 residues long. Trimming left V 4 bases short and J 0 bases short, with 13 bases between. Germline CDR1 reads SQVTM; CDR2 reads ANQGSEA. Here the sequenced sample was CD8+ T cells sorted from blood, taken at week 0. The receptor comes from a human donor with alopecia areata. The V call is TRBV29-1, the J call TRBJ2-1; no clear D gene. The CDR3 DNA sequence: TGCAGCGTTGTTGGGATCACAAGCTCCTACAATGAGCAGTTCTTC. It yields the protein CSVVGITSSYNEQFF.